These T cell receptor beta chains were read from a single sample in a study of blood T cell repertoires in COVID-19. Libraries were prepared by immunoSEQ multiplex PCR; TCRdb keeps only in-frame clonotypes and omits some of them. This sample has approximately 350,000 clones, with roughly 87% found just once. Sequencing was performed on PBMCs or T cells enriched from blood (not recorded which). These TCRs come from a woman in her 30s who had recovered from COVID-19. Both conserved end residues are part of each CDR3. D genes are given only for firm matches. Some rows mark clone size as missing; the rest say once, few, many or name a class of expanded clone.

clone size,J gene,V gene,D gene,CDR3 DNA,CDR3 protein
NA,TRBJ2-7,TRBV6-5,TRBD2,TGTGCCAGCAGTAGGCTAGCGGGGACCTCCTACGAGCAGTACTTC,CASSRLAGTSYEQYF
NA,TRBJ2-7,TRBV4-1,TRBD1,TGCGCCAGCAGCCAACAAATTGACAGGGAAGTTAACTACGAGCAGTACTTC,CASSQQIDREVNYEQYF
once,TRBJ1-2,TRBV2,NA,TGTGCCAGCAGGACCGCGGCAGCCGACGGATATGGCTACACCTTC,CASRTAAADGYGYTF
NA,TRBJ1-4,TRBV18,NA,TGTGCCAGCTCACTGGGTGCAGGGAATGAAAAACTGTTTTTT,CASSLGAGNEKLFF
NA,TRBJ1-1,TRBV7-3,TRBD1,TGTGCCAGCAGCAAAGACAGGGACACTGAAGCTTTCTTT,CASSKDRDTEAFF
few,TRBJ1-2,TRBV3-1/TRBV3-2,NA,TGTGCCAGCAGCCAAGGGGGGCCCGGCTATGGCTACACCTTC,CASSQGGPGYGYTF
once,TRBJ1-2,TRBV10-3,NA,TGTGCCATCAGTGAAACCAGACAGACCCTCTATGGCTACACCTTC,CAISETRQTLYGYTF
NA,TRBJ1-4,TRBV19,TRBD1,TGTGCCAGTAGACAGGGGGGAGCTAATGAAAAACTGTTTTTT,CASRQGGANEKLFF
NA,TRBJ1-1,TRBV6-5,NA,TGTGCCAGCAAAGACAGTTCCCCTGAAGCTTTCTTT,CASKDSSPEAFF
NA,TRBJ1-1,TRBV28,TRBD1,TGTGCCAGCAGTTTATCCCGACAGGGGGCTTTCTTT,CASSLSRQGAFF
NA,TRBJ2-1,TRBV5-8,TRBD2,TGTGCCAGCAGCCGGACCGGCGGGGGGGCTGGTGAGCAGTTCTTC,CASSRTGGGAGEQFF
NA,TRBJ1-2,TRBV5-1,TRBD1,TGCGCCAGCAGCTTACAGGGGGGGGACGCTTACAGCGGCTACACCTTC,CASSLQGGDAYSGYTF
NA,TRBJ2-6,TRBV5-1,TRBD2,TGCGCCTCCGGGAGGGGGGGCGCGGCAGGGGCCAACGTCCTGACTTTC,CASGRGGAAGANVLTF
NA,TRBJ1-1,TRBV7-2,TRBD1,TGTGCCAGCAGCTTGACAGGGGGGGGGAACACTGAAGCTTTCTTT,CASSLTGGGNTEAFF
few,TRBJ1-1,TRBV12-3/TRBV12-4,NA,TGTGCCAGCAGTTTGCTAGAGAACACTGAAGCTTTCTTT,CASSLLENTEAFF
NA,TRBJ1-6,TRBV13,NA,TGTGCCAGCAGCCCACAGGGTACGCATTCACCCCTCCACTTT,CASSPQGTHSPLHF
NA,TRBJ1-6,TRBV7-3,TRBD1,TGTGCCAGCAGCTCGACAGGGAGCGGCTCACCCCTCCACTTT,CASSSTGSGSPLHF
NA,TRBJ2-2,TRBV10-3,NA,TGTGCCATCAGTGAGACAGGGCCGTACACCGGGGAGCTGTTTTTT,CAISETGPYTGELFF
NA,TRBJ2-1,TRBV7-9,TRBD2,TGTGCCAGCAGCTTAACGGGGGGACCGAATGAGCAGTTCTTC,CASSLTGGPNEQFF
NA,TRBJ2-7,TRBV4-1,NA,TGCGCCAGCAGCCATTCCGGGGGATACGAGCAGTACTTC,CASSHSGGYEQYF
NA,TRBJ2-7,TRBV27,TRBD2,TGTGCCAGCAGGAAAGGGCTAGCGGGAGACCTCTACGAGCAGTACTTC,CASRKGLAGDLYEQYF
NA,TRBJ1-2,TRBV5-4,NA,TGTGCCAGCAGCTGGGACGGAGCGGGGAGGGAAGGCTACACCTTC,CASSWDGAGREGYTF
NA,TRBJ2-7,TRBV12-5,TRBD1,TGTGCTAGTGGTCCCGGGACAGGGGGGTCCTACGAGCAGTACTTC,CASGPGTGGSYEQYF
NA,TRBJ2-5,TRBV15,TRBD1,TGTGCCACCAGCAGGGCTACAGGGGGCGGAGAGACCCAGTACTTC,CATSRATGGGETQYF